This entry lists 4 T cell receptor beta chains sequenced from one sample in a study of identical twins. In TCRdb, the 5' RACE reads were re-called with MiXCR into one record per CDR3 protein. Here the sample spans some 660,000 distinct CDR3 sequences, 8.5% to 9% being singletons. The same sample was also used in a study of yellow fever vaccine responses in identical twins.

Material: PBMCs. Receptors were obtained from a woman aged 18 to 35 in good health.

This clonotype came up many times. CDR3 region: CASSQDPGTGVEETQYF. CDR3 in DNA: TGTGCCAGCAGCCAAGACCCCGGGACAGGGGTAGAAGAGACCCAGTACTTC. The genes are TRBV3-1 and TRBJ2-5, with 10 bases lining up with TRBD1. CDR3 length equals 17 residues. Germline V gives CDR1 LGHDT, CDR2 YNNKEL (reference sequence). With 0 bases clipped from V and 3 bases from J, the junction kept 7 bases outside the gene matches.

The rearrangement joins TRBV12-3 or TRBV12-4 to TRBJ2-5; 11 bases align to TRBD1. The CDR3 extends over 15 amino acids. The J segment lost 4 bases and the V segment lost 7 bases, leaving 8 bases of the junction unmatched. This CDR3 reads CASTFGGTGGETQYF. As DNA, the CDR3 is TGTGCCAGCACCTTTGGGGGGACAGGGGGAGAGACCCAGTACTTC.

There are a few counts of this clonotype. The V call is TRBV15, the J call TRBJ2-7; D might be TRBD1 (6 bases). V was shortened by 5 bases and J by 7 bases, with 21 bases between the two germline ends. Germline V gene lookup returns CDR1 LNHNV and CDR2 YYDKDF (reference sequence). The CDR3 extends over 15 amino acids. Here the CDR3 reads CATSPPGALLREQYF. The DNA of the CDR3 is TGTGCCACCAGCCCACCAGGGGCTTTGTTAAGGGAGCAGTACTTC.

This clonotype was counted only a few times. This chain uses TRBV12-3 or TRBV12-4 with TRBJ2-7; 9 bases are a match to TRBD2. The CDR3 has 16 residues. The V segment lost 3 bases and the J segment 3 bases; nucleotides outside the gene matches: 9. CDR3: CASSFALEREVYEQYF. In DNA, the CDR3 is TGTGCCAGCAGTTTTGCCCTTGAGCGGGAGGTCTACGAGCAGTACTTC.